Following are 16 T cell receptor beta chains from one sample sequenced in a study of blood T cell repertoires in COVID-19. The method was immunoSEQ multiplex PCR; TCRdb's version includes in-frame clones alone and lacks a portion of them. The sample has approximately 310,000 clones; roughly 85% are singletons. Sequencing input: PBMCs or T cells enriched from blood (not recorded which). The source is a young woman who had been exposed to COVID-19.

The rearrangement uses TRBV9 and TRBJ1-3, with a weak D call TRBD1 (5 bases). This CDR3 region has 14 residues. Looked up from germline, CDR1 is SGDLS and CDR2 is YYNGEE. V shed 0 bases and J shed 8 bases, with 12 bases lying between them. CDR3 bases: TGTGCCAGCAGCGTAGCAGGGTCTGAAGACACCATATATTTT. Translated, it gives CASSVAGSEDTIYF.

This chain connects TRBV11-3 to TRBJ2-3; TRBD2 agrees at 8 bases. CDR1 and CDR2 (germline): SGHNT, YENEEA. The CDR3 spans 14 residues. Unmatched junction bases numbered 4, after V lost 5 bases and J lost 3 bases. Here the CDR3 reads CASSPGGSTDTQYF. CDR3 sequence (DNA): TGTGCCAGCAGCCCGGGGGGGTCGACAGATACGCAGTATTTT.

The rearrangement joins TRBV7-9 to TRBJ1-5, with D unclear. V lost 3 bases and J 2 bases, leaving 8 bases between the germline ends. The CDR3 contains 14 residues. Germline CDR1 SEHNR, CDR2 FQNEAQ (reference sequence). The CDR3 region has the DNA TGTGCCAGCAGCTTTGGAGGGCGCAATCAGCCCCAGCATTTT. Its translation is CASSFGGRNQPQHF.

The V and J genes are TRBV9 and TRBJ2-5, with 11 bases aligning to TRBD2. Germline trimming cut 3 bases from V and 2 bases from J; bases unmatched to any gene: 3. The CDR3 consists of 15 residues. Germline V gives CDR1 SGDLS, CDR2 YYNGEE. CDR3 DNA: TGTGCCAGCAGCGGTAGCGGGGGGGAACAAGAGACCCAGTACTTC. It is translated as CASSGSGGEQETQYF.

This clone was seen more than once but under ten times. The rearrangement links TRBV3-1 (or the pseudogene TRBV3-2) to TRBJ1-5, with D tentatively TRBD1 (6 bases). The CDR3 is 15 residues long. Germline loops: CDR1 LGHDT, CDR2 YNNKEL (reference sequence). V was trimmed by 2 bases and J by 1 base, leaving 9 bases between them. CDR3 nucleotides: TGTGCCAGCAGCCAACAGGGGTTGAGCAATCAGCCCCAGCATTTT. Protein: CASSQQGLSNQPQHF.

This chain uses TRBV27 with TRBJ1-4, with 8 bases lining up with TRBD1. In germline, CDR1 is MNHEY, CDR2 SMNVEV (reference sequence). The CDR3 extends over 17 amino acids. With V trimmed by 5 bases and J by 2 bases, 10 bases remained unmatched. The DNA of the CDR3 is TGTGCCAGCAGTCCTGGCAGGGGGCTGGGGACTAATGAAAAACTGTTTTTT. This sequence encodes CASSPGRGLGTNEKLFF.

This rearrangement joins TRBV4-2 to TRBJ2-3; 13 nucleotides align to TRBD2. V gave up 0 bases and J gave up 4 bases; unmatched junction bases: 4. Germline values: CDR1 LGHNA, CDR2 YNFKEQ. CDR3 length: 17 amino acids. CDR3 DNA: TGTGCCAGCAGCCAAGAGACTAGCGGGAGGTGGGCAGATACGCAGTATTTT. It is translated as CASSQETSGRWADTQYF.

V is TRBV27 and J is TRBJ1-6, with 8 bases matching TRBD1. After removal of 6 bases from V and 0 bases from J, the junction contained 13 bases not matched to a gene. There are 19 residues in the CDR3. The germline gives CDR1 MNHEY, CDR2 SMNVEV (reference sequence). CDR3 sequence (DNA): TGTGCCAGCAGCTATTACCACCGAACAGGGGGCTCCTATAATTCACCCCTCCACTTT. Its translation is CASSYYHRTGGSYNSPLHF.

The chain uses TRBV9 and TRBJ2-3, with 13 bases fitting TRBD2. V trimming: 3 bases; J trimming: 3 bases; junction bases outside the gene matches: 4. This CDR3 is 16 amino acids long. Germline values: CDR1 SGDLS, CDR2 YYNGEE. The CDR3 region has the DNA TGTGCCAGCAGCGGCGGGACTAGCGGGAAGACAGATACGCAGTATTTT. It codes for CASSGGTSGKTDTQYF.

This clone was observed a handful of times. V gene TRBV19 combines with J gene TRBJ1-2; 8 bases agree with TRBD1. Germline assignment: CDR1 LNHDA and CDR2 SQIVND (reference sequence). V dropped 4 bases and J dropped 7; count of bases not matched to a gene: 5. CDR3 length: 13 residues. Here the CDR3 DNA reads TGTGCCAGTAGTACAGTCGGACAGGGTGGCTACACCTTC. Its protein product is CASSTVGQGGYTF.

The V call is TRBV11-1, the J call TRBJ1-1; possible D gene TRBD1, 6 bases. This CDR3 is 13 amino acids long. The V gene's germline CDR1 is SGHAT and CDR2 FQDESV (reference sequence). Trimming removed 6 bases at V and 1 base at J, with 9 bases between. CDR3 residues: CASRGQRNTEAFF. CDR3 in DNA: TGTGCCAGCAGAGGACAGAGGAACACTGAAGCTTTCTTT.

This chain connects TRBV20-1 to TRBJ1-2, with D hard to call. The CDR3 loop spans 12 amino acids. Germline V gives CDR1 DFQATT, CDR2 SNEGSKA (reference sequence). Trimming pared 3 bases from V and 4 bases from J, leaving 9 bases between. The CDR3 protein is CSASAPLYGYTF. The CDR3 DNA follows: TGCAGTGCTAGTGCCCCACTCTATGGCTACACCTTC.

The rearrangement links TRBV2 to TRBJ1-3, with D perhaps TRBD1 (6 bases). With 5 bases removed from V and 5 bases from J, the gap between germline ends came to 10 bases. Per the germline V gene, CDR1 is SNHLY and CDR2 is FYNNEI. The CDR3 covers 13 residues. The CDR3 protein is CASSTGPRNTIYF. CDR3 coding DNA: TGTGCCAGCAGTACAGGGCCCAGAAACACCATATATTTT.

The DNA for the CDR3 is TGTGCCTGGAGATCGGGAGTCAATCAGCCCCAGCATTTT. Its translation: CAWRSGVNQPQHF. This chain joins TRBV30 and TRBJ1-5; D unresolved. Germline lookup yields CDR1 GTSNPN and CDR2 SVGIG (reference sequence). The germline V and J ends were trimmed by 3 bases and 3 bases, with 9 bases remaining between them. The CDR3 sequence is 13 residues long.

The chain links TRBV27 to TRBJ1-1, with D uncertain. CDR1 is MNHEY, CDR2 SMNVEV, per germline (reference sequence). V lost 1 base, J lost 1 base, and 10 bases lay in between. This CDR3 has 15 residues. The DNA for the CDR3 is TGTGCCAGCAGTTTATTTCCGCGAGGGAACACTGAAGCTTTCTTT. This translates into CASSLFPRGNTEAFF.

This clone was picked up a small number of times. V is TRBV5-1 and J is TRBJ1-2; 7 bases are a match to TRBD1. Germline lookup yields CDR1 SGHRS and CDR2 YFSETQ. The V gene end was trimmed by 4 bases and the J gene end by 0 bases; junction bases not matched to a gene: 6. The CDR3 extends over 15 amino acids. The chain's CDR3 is CASSIGTETNYGYTF. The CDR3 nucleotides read TGCGCCAGCAGCATAGGGACAGAGACTAACTATGGCTACACCTTC. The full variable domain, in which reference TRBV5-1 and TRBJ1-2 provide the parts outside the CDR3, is KAGVTQTPRYLIKTRGQQVTLSCSPISGHRSVSWYQQTPGQGLQFLFEYFSETQRNKGNFPGRFSGRQFSNSRSEMNVSTLELGDSALYLCASSIGTETNYGYTFGSGTRLTVV.